The T cell receptor (beta chain) under discussion was sequenced for a study of blood T cell repertoires in COVID-19. Background on the study: COVID-19 samples from acute and convalescent phases originated in the United States, Italy and Spain. T cells, B-cell-depleted T cells, or PBMCs supplied cDNA or gDNA.

Seattle cases were enrolled at active infection and followed longitudinally. Under the authors' procedure: Counts of nucleated cells, estimated from reference gene primer amplification, were obtained. Method: immunoSEQ multiplex PCR; TCRdb's copy keeps in-frame clones and lacks some. Clone size and the V and J calls come from that table; the DNA yielded D and trimming. Of over 150,000 clones in the sample, roughly 86% are singletons; the top ten hold under 0.65%. The CDR3 length is 17 residues. The germline V gene encodes CDR1 LNHDA and CDR2 SQIVND (reference sequence). V gave up 4 bases and J gave up 6 bases; unmatched junction bases: 17.

This TCR was recovered from a man between 60 and 75 years old with COVID-19, enrolled during active disease. The V and J genes are TRBV19 and TRBJ2-5, with 7 bases identical to TRBD1. The sample consisted of peripheral blood. CDR3 nucleotide sequence: TGTGCCAGTAGTACTATACAGGGGCGCCGGTTTACTCAGACCCAGTACTTC. This sequence encodes CASSTIQGRRFTQTQYF. Full variable domain (rest looked up from reference TRBV19 and TRBJ2-5): DGGITQSPKYLFRKEGQNVTLSCEQNLNHDAMYWYRQDPGQGLRLIYYSQIVNDFQKGDIAEGYSVSREKKESFPLTVTSAQKNPTAFYLCASSTIQGRRFTQTQYFGPGTRLLVL.